What follows is one T cell receptor (beta chain) and its context. The data stem from a study of blood T cell repertoires in COVID-19. Study summary: Sites across the United States, Italy and Spain contributed samples from acute and convalescent COVID-19.

Authors' analysis steps: Counts of nucleated cells, estimated from reference gene primer amplification, were obtained. Here immunoSEQ multiplex PCR was the method, and the copy in TCRdb shows in-frame clones only, minus some. V, J and clone size are those of that table, while D and trimming were read from the DNA. The data contain hundreds of thousands of clones, 85% of them singletons. This clonotype was sampled from a woman aged 25 to 39 who had been exposed to COVID-19. The sample comprised PBMCs or T cells enriched from blood (not recorded which).

The CDR3 spells CASSSSTGGYRGIQYF. CDR3 in DNA: TGTGCCAGCAGTTCATCGACGGGGGGGTATCGTGGTATTCAGTACTTC. The V gene is TRBV7-2, the J gene TRBJ2-4, with 8 bases matching TRBD2. V gave up 6 bases and J gave up 10 bases; unmatched junction bases: 17. The CDR3 is made up of 16 amino acids. CDR1 is SGHTA, CDR2 FQGNSA, per germline.